This T cell receptor beta chain was identified during a study of graft-versus-host responses after intestinal transplantation. Study summary: In this cohort, recipients had multivisceral, liver-intestinal, or isolated intestinal transplants.

A note on this clone: Antigen specificity is unknown.

Between the trimmed V and J ends, which lost 0 bases and 4 bases, there was a span of 14 bases. Germline V gene sequence: CDR1 SGHRS, CDR2 YFSETQ. This CDR3 has 16 amino acids. The assay was immunoSEQ multiplex PCR, and TCRdb's table has in-frame clones only and misses some. The repertoire holds more than 70,000 clones, with around 80% as singletons. This rearrangement joins TRBV5-1 to TRBJ1-3, with D perhaps matching TRBD1 (6 bases). The source material was unstimulated CD4+ T cells sorted from spleen or lymph node cells, sampled before intestinal transplant. The TCR was taken from a human donor who received an intestinal transplant. The CDR3 DNA reads TGCGCCAGCAGCTTGGCCCTGACAGGCGCGGGAAACACCATATATTTT. Amino acid sequence: CASSLALTGAGNTIYF.